This T cell receptor (beta chain) was documented in a study of blood T cells in healthy people across ages. From germline, CDR1 is MNHNY and CDR2 SVGAGI (reference sequence). This CDR3 has 13 amino acids. The trim removed 7 bases at V and 8 bases at J, leaving 9 bases unmatched. The authors ran a second PCR of about 6 to 12 cycles using a sample-barcoded 5' primer and a J-beta primer mix. TCRdb re-called the 5' RACE reads through MiXCR, storing one row per CDR3 protein. The table shows approximately 730,000 distinct CDR3 sequences, with around 40% occurring only once. The clonotype comes from a woman aged 55-69 years in good health. J is TRBJ1-2 and V is TRBV6-6; 8 nucleotides agree with TRBD1. Sequenced material: blood. CDR3 loop: CASTRQGPEGYTF. CDR3 sequence (DNA): TGTGCCAGCACCAGACAGGGGCCTGAAGGCTACACCTTC.